This paragraph reports one TCR beta chain. No antigen is known for it. The second PCR ran about 7 to 12 cycles with a sample-barcoded 5' primer and J-beta primers. The template-switch adaptor was a 5' adaptor with 12 random nucleotides. It tagged each cDNA molecule. TCRdb used MiXCR to reprocess the 5' RACE reads, holding one entry per CDR3 protein. The repertoire holds approximately 800,000 distinct CDR3 sequences, around 36% seen once, with approximately 13% in the top ten. The data were obtained in a study of blood T cells in healthy people across ages. Study-wide findings and caveats: Since the PBMCs were unsorted, naive and antigen-experienced cells could not be conclusively compared.

All donors came from Russia, were Caucasian and healthy, and spanned ages roughly 6 to 100. The amount of total RNA extracted per sample was at least 5 micrograms. The sample consisted of blood. The TCR sequence derives from a man aged 18 to 29 in good health.

The CDR3: CASRQGPEAFF. CDR3 sequence (DNA): TGTGCCAGCAGGCAGGGGCCTGAAGCTTTCTTT. The chain carries TRBV2 and TRBJ1-1, with D perhaps TRBD1 (6 bases). Germline V gives CDR1 SNHLY, CDR2 FYNNEI. This CDR3 is built from 11 residues. Trimming removed 6 bases from V and 6 bases from J, with 8 bases in between.